The rows below give T cell receptor beta chains drawn from one sample of a study of a mutant IDH1 vaccine in newly diagnosed glioma. Repertoires were generated with immunoSEQ multiplex PCR, while TCRdb's copy carries only in-frame clones and drops some. The sample contains about 50,000 clones, 65% to 85% of which appear only once. Antigens of these TCRs are unknown. The sequencing here drew on PBMCs, taken from a glioma patient whose treatment included an IDH1 peptide vaccine. Receptors originate from a woman younger than 45 with glioma. Some clones in this sample may be carry-over from other donors' samples. Both conserved end residues are part of each CDR3. A D gene is named only where the DNA matches it firmly. Expanded clones are given a class, and other clones once, few, many or no size at all.

D gene: TRBD2
J gene: TRBJ2-3
V gene: TRBV6-1
clone size: -
CDR3 protein: CASSEYLLSGAGDTQYF
CDR3 DNA: TGTGCCAGCAGTGAATACCTCCTTAGCGGGGCCGGGGATACGCAGTATTTT

D gene: -
J gene: TRBJ2-3
V gene: TRBV6-5
clone size: -
CDR3 protein: CASSFRQDRTDTQYF
CDR3 DNA: TGTGCCAGCAGTTTCAGACAGGACCGCACAGATACGCAGTATTTT

D gene: TRBD1
J gene: TRBJ1-2
V gene: TRBV13
clone size: once
CDR3 protein: CASSLNRGPYGYTF
CDR3 DNA: TGTGCCAGCAGCTTGAACAGGGGGCCCTATGGCTACACCTTC

D gene: TRBD2
J gene: TRBJ2-7
V gene: TRBV5-1
clone size: -
CDR3 protein: CASGFAGAVYEQYF
CDR3 DNA: TGCGCCAGCGGATTTGCGGGAGCGGTTTACGAGCAGTACTTC

D gene: -
J gene: TRBJ1-1
V gene: TRBV6-1
clone size: -
CDR3 protein: CASRGDTEAFF
CDR3 DNA: TGTGCCAGCAGGGGGGACACTGAAGCTTTCTTT

D gene: TRBD1
J gene: TRBJ1-1
V gene: TRBV11-1
clone size: -
CDR3 protein: CASSSRTGSGMNTEAFF
CDR3 DNA: TGTGCCAGCAGCTCTCGGACAGGGTCAGGGATGAACACTGAAGCTTTCTTT

D gene: -
J gene: TRBJ1-5
V gene: TRBV7-9
clone size: -
CDR3 protein: CASSLYPGTLGNQPQHF
CDR3 DNA: TGTGCCAGCAGCTTATATCCGGGGACCCTAGGTAATCAGCCCCAGCATTTT

D gene: TRBD2
J gene: TRBJ2-7
V gene: TRBV5-6
clone size: -
CDR3 protein: CASSLGLAGGSEQYF
CDR3 DNA: TGTGCCAGCAGCTTGGGGTTAGCGGGAGGGAGTGAGCAGTACTTC

D gene: -
J gene: TRBJ2-7
V gene: TRBV19
clone size: -
CDR3 protein: CASSGGPLSYEQYF
CDR3 DNA: TGTGCCAGTAGTGGGGGGCCCCTCTCCTACGAGCAGTACTTC

D gene: -
J gene: TRBJ2-4
V gene: TRBV7-9
clone size: -
CDR3 protein: CASSHSGGAKNIQYF
CDR3 DNA: TGTGCCAGCAGCCACTCCGGGGGAGCCAAAAACATTCAGTACTTC

D gene: -
J gene: TRBJ1-1
V gene: TRBV9
clone size: -
CDR3 protein: CASSVVVGGTEAFF
CDR3 DNA: TGTGCCAGCAGCGTAGTTGTGGGTGGGACTGAAGCTTTCTTT

D gene: -
J gene: TRBJ1-2
V gene: TRBV7-8
clone size: -
CDR3 protein: CASSPTGDGGVYGYTF
CDR3 DNA: TGTGCCAGCAGCCCGACGGGGGACGGAGGGGTCTATGGCTACACCTTC

D gene: -
J gene: TRBJ2-2
V gene: TRBV6-1
clone size: -
CDR3 protein: CASSFFFTTGELFF
CDR3 DNA: TGTGCCAGCAGTTTCTTTTTCACTACCGGGGAGCTGTTTTTT

D gene: -
J gene: TRBJ1-1
V gene: TRBV30
clone size: -
CDR3 protein: CAWSLNRRSEAFF
CDR3 DNA: TGTGCCTGGAGTCTCAACCGGCGGAGTGAAGCTTTCTTT

D gene: TRBD2
J gene: TRBJ2-1
V gene: TRBV11-2
clone size: -
CDR3 protein: CASSLVGGGPRNEQFF
CDR3 DNA: TGTGCCAGCAGCTTGGTCGGGGGAGGGCCCCGCAATGAGCAGTTCTTC

D gene: TRBD2
J gene: TRBJ2-1
V gene: TRBV7-3
clone size: -
CDR3 protein: CASSRGTSGSYNEQFF
CDR3 DNA: TGTGCCAGCAGCCGGGGGACTAGCGGCTCCTACAATGAGCAGTTCTTC

D gene: -
J gene: TRBJ1-4
V gene: TRBV5-1
clone size: -
CDR3 protein: CASSLVGKGDEKLFF
CDR3 DNA: TGCGCCAGCAGCTTGGTGGGGAAAGGGGATGAAAAACTGTTTTTT

D gene: TRBD2
J gene: TRBJ2-5
V gene: TRBV18
clone size: -
CDR3 protein: CASSPRAGGQETQYF
CDR3 DNA: TGTGCCAGCTCACCACGAGCGGGAGGACAAGAGACCCAGTACTTC

D gene: TRBD1
J gene: TRBJ1-4
V gene: TRBV15
clone size: -
CDR3 protein: CATSGNRGLYEKLFF
CDR3 DNA: TGTGCCACCAGCGGGAACAGGGGTTTGTATGAAAAACTGTTTTTT

D gene: TRBD2
J gene: TRBJ2-5
V gene: TRBV30
clone size: -
CDR3 protein: CAWSRTSRKETQYF
CDR3 DNA: TGTGCCTGGAGTCGGACTAGCAGAAAAGAGACCCAGTACTTC

D gene: -
J gene: TRBJ2-7
V gene: TRBV2
clone size: -
CDR3 protein: CASSGKGRASYEQYF
CDR3 DNA: TGTGCCAGCAGTGGAAAAGGCAGGGCCTCCTACGAGCAGTACTTC

D gene: -
J gene: TRBJ2-7
V gene: TRBV7-6
clone size: -
CDR3 protein: CASSLVGGLSSYEQYF
CDR3 DNA: TGTGCCAGCAGCTTAGTTGGTGGCTTGAGCTCCTACGAGCAGTACTTC

D gene: -
J gene: TRBJ1-2
V gene: TRBV19
clone size: -
CDR3 protein: CASSIGQDTYGYTF
CDR3 DNA: TGTGCCAGTAGTATCGGGCAGGATACTTATGGCTACACCTTC

D gene: TRBD2
J gene: TRBJ2-1
V gene: TRBV2
clone size: -
CDR3 protein: CASTLAGDINEQFF
CDR3 DNA: TGTGCCAGCACTTTAGCGGGGGATATCAATGAGCAGTTCTTC

D gene: TRBD1
J gene: TRBJ2-7
V gene: TRBV30
clone size: -
CDR3 protein: CAWSRQGGLEQYF
CDR3 DNA: TGTGCCTGGAGTAGACAGGGGGGTCTCGAGCAGTACTTC

D gene: TRBD1
J gene: TRBJ1-1
V gene: TRBV2
clone size: -
CDR3 protein: CASSGLDRENTEAFF
CDR3 DNA: TGTGCCAGCAGTGGGTTGGACAGGGAGAACACTGAAGCTTTCTTT

D gene: -
J gene: TRBJ2-7
V gene: TRBV7-6
clone size: -
CDR3 protein: CASSLVANEQYF
CDR3 DNA: TGTGCCAGCAGCTTAGTGGCCAACGAGCAGTACTTC

D gene: -
J gene: TRBJ1-5
V gene: TRBV2
clone size: -
CDR3 protein: CASRPGGGRNQPQHF
CDR3 DNA: TGTGCCAGCAGGCCTGGAGGGGGGCGTAATCAGCCCCAGCATTTT

D gene: -
J gene: TRBJ2-1
V gene: TRBV6-5
clone size: -
CDR3 protein: CASSYEGGANEQFF
CDR3 DNA: TGTGCCAGCAGTTATGAAGGGGGTGCCAATGAGCAGTTCTTC

D gene: -
J gene: TRBJ1-2
V gene: TRBV10-3
clone size: -
CDR3 protein: CAISGDNGPYGYTF
CDR3 DNA: TGTGCCATCAGCGGAGATAATGGACCCTATGGCTACACCTTC

D gene: -
J gene: TRBJ2-3
V gene: TRBV5-4
clone size: -
CDR3 protein: CASSLGVGAGTDTQYF
CDR3 DNA: TGTGCCAGCAGCTTGGGAGTAGGGGCGGGCACAGATACGCAGTATTTT

D gene: -
J gene: TRBJ2-3
V gene: TRBV6-5
clone size: once
CDR3 protein: CASSSDWSMDTQYF
CDR3 DNA: TGTGCCAGCAGTAGCGATTGGAGCATGGATACGCAGTATTTT

D gene: -
J gene: TRBJ2-7
V gene: TRBV19
clone size: -
CDR3 protein: CASSIGHSGSAYEQYF
CDR3 DNA: TGTGCCAGTAGTATAGGCCACAGCGGCAGCGCCTACGAGCAGTACTTC

D gene: -
J gene: TRBJ2-5
V gene: TRBV2
clone size: -
CDR3 protein: CASSEEGGYETQYF
CDR3 DNA: TGTGCCAGCAGTGAAGAAGGAGGGTACGAGACCCAGTACTTC

D gene: TRBD2
J gene: TRBJ2-7
V gene: TRBV27
clone size: -
CDR3 protein: CASSFGTSGDEQYF
CDR3 DNA: TGTGCCAGCAGTTTCGGGACTAGCGGGGACGAGCAGTACTTC

D gene: -
J gene: TRBJ1-2
V gene: TRBV7-8
clone size: -
CDR3 protein: CASSLGRDGNYGYTF
CDR3 DNA: TGTGCCAGCAGCTTAGGCCGGGACGGGAACTATGGCTACACCTTC

D gene: -
J gene: TRBJ1-4
V gene: TRBV21-1
clone size: -
CDR3 protein: CASSKVDEKLFF
CDR3 DNA: TGTGCCAGCAGCAAAGTTGACGAAAAACTGTTTTTT

D gene: -
J gene: TRBJ2-1
V gene: TRBV19
clone size: -
CDR3 protein: CASSSLPTAEQFF
CDR3 DNA: TGTGCCAGTAGCTCCCTGCCCACAGCCGAGCAGTTCTTC